The subject of this entry is one T cell receptor (beta chain). The data were taken from a study of OX40 agonist ivuxolimab in advanced cancers. Study at large: Earlier treatment with anti-PD-1, anti-PD-L1 or anti-CTLA-4 was permitted, and roughly 40% had received some.

Method: immunoSEQ multiplex PCR; TCRdb's copy keeps in-frame clones and lacks some. The sample carries tens of thousands of clones, roughly three quarters recorded once. Germline V gene sequence: CDR1 SEHNR, CDR2 FQNEAQ (reference sequence). Trimming removed 1 base at V and 0 bases at J, with 10 bases between. CDR3 length: 16 residues. The sample here was CD4+ or CD8+ T cells sorted from blood, taken in a trial of the OX40 agonist ivuxolimab. V is TRBV7-9 and J is TRBJ1-3; the D gene is possibly TRBD1 (5 bases). This receptor was taken from an adult with an advanced solid tumor such as melanoma, head and neck, liver or kidney cancer. This CDR3 reads CASSLGRGTSGNTIYF. The DNA of the CDR3 is TGTGCCAGCAGCTTAGGAAGAGGGACCTCTGGAAACACCATATATTTT.